The entry that follows covers one TCR beta chain sequence. No antigen is known for it. A single base separates this from a much larger clone, so it may be a read error. The sample's time point: newly diagnosed GD, antithyroid drugs for less than 3 months. PBMC-derived RNA was used for the TCR library. Building of the TCR beta libraries involved iRepertoire HTBI primers and Arm-PCR of CDR3 regions. TCRdb reprocessed the multiplex PCR reads with MiXCR, giving one entry per CDR3 protein. The repertoire holds around 480,000 distinct CDR3 sequences, roughly 15% seen once, with around 25% in the top ten. Trimming cost V 2 bases and J 2 bases, with 15 bases left between them. Germline lookup yields CDR1 SGHAT and CDR2 FQNNGV. The CDR3 contains 17 residues. This sample is drawn from a study of regulatory T cells in long-lasting Graves disease. In the study overall: Antithyroid drug intake by newly diagnosed Graves' patients had lasted under 3 months. General study findings and limits: There was favoring of TRBV28, TRBJ1-2 and TRBJ2-5 in persistent disease.

This sample was also put to use in a study of T cells in Graves' hyperthyroidism and ophthalmopathy. From that report: Hyperthyroidism of Graves' type that showed no ophthalmopathy progression within 18 months was stable. Subjects aged 18 to 65 presented with newly diagnosed hyperthyroidism of less than 2 months' duration.

The sample was peripheral blood mononuclear cells (PBMCs), taken at new diagnosis, from a patient treated with antithyroid drugs. This clonotype originated in a woman aged 35-65 years with Graves disease. This chain uses TRBV11-2 with TRBJ2-2, with D tentatively TRBD2 (6 bases). DNA of the CDR3: TGTGCCAGCAGCTTAAGCCCTGGCGGGGCTAACACCGGGGAGCTGTTTTTT. Amino acids: CASSLSPGGANTGELFF.